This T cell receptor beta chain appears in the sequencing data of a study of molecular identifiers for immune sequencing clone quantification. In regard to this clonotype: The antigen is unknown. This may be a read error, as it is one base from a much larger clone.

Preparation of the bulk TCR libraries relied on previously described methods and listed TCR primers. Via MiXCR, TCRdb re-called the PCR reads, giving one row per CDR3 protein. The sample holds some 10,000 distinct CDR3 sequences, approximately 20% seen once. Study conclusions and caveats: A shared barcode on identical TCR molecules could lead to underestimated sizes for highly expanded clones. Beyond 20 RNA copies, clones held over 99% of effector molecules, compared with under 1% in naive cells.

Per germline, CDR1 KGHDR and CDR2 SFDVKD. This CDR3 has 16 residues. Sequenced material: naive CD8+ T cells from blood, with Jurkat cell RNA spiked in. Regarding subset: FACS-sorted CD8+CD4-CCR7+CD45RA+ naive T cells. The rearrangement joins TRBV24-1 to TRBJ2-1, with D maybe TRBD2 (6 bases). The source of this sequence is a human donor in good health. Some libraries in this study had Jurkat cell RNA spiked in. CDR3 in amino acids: CATSEPGTYSVDEQLF. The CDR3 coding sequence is TGTGCCACCAGTGAGCCCGGGACTTATTCGGTCGATGAGCAGCTCTTC.